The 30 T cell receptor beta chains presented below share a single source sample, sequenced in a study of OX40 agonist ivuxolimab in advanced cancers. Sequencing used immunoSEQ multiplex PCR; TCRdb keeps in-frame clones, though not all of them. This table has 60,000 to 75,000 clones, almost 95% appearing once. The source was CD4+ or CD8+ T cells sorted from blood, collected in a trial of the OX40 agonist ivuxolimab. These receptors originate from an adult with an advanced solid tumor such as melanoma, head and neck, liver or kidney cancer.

CDR3 coding DNA: TGTGCCAGCAGTGGAACAGGGATCTCCTACAATGAGCAGTTCTTC. Translating gives CASSGTGISYNEQFF. The J gene is TRBJ2-1, the V gene TRBV2, with a weak D call TRBD1 (6 bases). The germline gives CDR1 SNHLY, CDR2 FYNNEI. CDR3 length: 15 amino acids. Trimming left V 4 bases short and J 0 bases short, with 10 bases between.

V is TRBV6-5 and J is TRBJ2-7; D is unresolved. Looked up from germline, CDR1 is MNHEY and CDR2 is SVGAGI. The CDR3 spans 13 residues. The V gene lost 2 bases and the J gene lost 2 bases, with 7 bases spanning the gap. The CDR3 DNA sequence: TGTGCCAGCAGTTACAGCCCAACCTACGAGCAGTACTTC. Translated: CASSYSPTYEQYF.

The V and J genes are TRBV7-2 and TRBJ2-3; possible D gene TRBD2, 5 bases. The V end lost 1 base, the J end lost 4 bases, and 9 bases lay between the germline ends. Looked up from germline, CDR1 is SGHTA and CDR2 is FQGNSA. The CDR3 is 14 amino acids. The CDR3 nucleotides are TGTGCCAGCAGCTTAGAACTAGTCGCAGATACGCAGTATTTT. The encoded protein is CASSLELVADTQYF.

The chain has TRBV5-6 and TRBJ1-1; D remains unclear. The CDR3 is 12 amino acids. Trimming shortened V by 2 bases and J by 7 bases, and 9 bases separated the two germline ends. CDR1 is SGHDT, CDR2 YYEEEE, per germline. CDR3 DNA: TGTGCCAGCAGCTTATCCGGAAATGAAGCTTTCTTT. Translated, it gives CASSLSGNEAFF.

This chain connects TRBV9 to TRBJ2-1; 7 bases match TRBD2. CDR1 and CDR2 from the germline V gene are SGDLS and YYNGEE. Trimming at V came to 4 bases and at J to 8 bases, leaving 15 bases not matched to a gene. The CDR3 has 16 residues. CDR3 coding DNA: TGTGCCAGCAGCACCCCCCGCGGGGGAGGGCCGGATGAGCAGTTCTTC. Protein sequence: CASSTPRGGGPDEQFF.

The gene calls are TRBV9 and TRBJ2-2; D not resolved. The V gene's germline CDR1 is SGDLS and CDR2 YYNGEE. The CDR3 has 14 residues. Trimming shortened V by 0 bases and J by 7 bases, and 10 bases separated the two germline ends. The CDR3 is CASSVATPSGELFF. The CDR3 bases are TGTGCCAGCAGCGTAGCTACCCCTAGCGGGGAGCTGTTTTTT.

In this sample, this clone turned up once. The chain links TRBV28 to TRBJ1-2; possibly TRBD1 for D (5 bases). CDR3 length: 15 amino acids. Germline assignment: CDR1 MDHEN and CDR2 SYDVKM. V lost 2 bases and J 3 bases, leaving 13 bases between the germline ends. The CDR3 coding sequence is TGTGCCAGCAGTTTAAAACATGGGGCGTACTATGGCTACACCTTC. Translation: CASSLKHGAYYGYTF.

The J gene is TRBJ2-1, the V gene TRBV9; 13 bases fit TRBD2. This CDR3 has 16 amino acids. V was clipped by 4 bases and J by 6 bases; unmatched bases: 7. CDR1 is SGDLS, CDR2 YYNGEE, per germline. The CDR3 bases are TGTGCCAGCAGCTACTCCGGGACTAGCGGGACCAATGAGCAGTTCTTC. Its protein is CASSYSGTSGTNEQFF.

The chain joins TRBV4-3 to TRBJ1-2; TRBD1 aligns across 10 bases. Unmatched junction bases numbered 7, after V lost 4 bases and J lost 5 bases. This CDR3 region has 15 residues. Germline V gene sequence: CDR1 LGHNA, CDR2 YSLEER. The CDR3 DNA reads TGCGCCAGCAGCCCGGACAGGGGGTTAAATTATGGCTACACCTTC. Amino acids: CASSPDRGLNYGYTF.

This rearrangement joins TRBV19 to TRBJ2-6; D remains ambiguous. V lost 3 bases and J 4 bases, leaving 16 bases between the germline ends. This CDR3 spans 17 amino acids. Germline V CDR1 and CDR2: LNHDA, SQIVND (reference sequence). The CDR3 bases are TGTGCCAGTAGTATGTTTTTCGGGTTCCGAGGGGCCAACGTCCTGACTTTC. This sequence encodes CASSMFFGFRGANVLTF. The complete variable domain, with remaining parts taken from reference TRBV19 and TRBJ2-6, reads DGGITQSPKYLFRKEGQNVTLSCEQNLNHDAMYWYRQDPGQGLRLIYYSQIVNDFQKGDIAEGYSVSREKKESFPLTVTSAQKNPTAFYLCASSMFFGFRGANVLTFGAGSRLTVL.

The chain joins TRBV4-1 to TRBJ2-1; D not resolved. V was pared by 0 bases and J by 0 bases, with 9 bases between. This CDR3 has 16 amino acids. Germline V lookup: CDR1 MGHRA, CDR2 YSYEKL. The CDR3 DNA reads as TGCGCCAGCAGCCAAGACTATACCAGCTCCTACAATGAGCAGTTCTTC. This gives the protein CASSQDYTSSYNEQFF.

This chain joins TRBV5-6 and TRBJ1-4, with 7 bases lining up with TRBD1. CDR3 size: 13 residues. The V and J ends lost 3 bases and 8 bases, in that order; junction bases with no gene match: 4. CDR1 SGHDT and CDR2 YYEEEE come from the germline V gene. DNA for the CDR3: TGTGCCAGCAGCTCCACAGGGGTCGAAAAACTGTTTTTT. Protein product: CASSSTGVEKLFF.

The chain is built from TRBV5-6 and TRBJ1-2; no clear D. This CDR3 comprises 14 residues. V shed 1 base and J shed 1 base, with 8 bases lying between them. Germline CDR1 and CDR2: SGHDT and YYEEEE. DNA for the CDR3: TGTGCCAGCAGCTTGTGGGAAGGTAACTATGGCTACACCTTC. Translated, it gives CASSLWEGNYGYTF.

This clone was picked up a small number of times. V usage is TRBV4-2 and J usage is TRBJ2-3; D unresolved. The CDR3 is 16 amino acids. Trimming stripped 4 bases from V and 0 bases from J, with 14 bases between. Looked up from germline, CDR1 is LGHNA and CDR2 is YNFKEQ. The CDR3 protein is CASSPTDGASTDTQYF. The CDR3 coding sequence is TGTGCCAGCAGCCCGACGGACGGTGCTAGCACAGATACGCAGTATTTT.

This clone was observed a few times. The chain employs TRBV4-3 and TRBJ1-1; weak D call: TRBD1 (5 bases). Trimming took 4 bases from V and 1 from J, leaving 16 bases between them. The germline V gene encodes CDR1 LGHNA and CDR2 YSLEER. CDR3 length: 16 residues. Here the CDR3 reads CASSPSAGGGNTEAFF. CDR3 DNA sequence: TGCGCCAGCAGCCCAAGCGCTGGGGGGGGGAACACTGAAGCTTTCTTT.

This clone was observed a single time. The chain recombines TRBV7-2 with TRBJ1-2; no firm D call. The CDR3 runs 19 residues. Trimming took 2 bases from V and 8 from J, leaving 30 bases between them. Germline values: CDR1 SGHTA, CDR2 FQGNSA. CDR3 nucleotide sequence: TGTGCCAGCAGCTTACTTCTCGACATCCGGTCGGCCTACAGTCGCGGCTACACCTTC. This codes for CASSLLLDIRSAYSRGYTF.

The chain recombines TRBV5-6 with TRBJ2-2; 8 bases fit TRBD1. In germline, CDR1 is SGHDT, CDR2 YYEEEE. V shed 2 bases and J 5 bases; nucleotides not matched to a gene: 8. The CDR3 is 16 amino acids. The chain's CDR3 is CASSFGQGRETGELFF. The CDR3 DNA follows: TGTGCCAGCAGCTTTGGACAGGGACGGGAAACCGGGGAGCTGTTTTTT.

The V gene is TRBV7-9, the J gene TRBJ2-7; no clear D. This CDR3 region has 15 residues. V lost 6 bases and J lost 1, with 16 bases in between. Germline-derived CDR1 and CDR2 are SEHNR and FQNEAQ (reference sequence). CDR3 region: CASRSGSVVSYEQYF. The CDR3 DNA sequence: TGTGCCAGCAGGTCTGGCTCGGTAGTGTCCTACGAGCAGTACTTC.

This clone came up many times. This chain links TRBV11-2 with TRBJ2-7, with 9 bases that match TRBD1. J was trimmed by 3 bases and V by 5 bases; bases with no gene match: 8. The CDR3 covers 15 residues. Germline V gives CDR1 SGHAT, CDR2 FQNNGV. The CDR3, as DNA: TGTGCCAGCAGCATACAGGGGGCTTCCCTCTACGAGCAGTACTTC. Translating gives CASSIQGASLYEQYF.

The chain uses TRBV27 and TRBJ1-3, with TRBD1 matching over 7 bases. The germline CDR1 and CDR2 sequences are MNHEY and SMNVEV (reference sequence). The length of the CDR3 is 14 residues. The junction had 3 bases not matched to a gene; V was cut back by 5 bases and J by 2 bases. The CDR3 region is CASSQGQAGNTIYF. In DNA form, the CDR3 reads TGTGCCAGCAGTCAAGGACAGGCTGGAAACACCATATATTTT.

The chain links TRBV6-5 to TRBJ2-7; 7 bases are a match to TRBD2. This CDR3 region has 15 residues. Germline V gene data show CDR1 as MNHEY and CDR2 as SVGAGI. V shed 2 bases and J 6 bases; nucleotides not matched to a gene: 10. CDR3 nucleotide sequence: TGTGCCAGCAGTTACACGGGGGGTGCTACTAGCGAGCAGTACTTC. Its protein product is CASSYTGGATSEQYF.

CDR3 coding DNA: TGTGCCAGCAGTGAAGAGGTGGGACATATGAACACTGAAGCTTTCTTT. The encoded protein is CASSEEVGHMNTEAFF. The V gene is TRBV6-1, the J gene TRBJ1-1, with TRBD1 as a possible D gene (6 bases). The CDR3 loop spans 16 amino acids. From germline, CDR1 is MNHNS and CDR2 SASEGT. V was pared by 1 base and J by 0 bases, with 12 bases between.

CDR3 amino acids: CASSLDSFNEQYF. CDR3 nucleotide sequence: TGTGCCAGCAGCTTGGACAGTTTCAACGAGCAGTACTTC. The rearrangement uses TRBV5-8 and TRBJ2-7; unclear D gene. In germline, CDR1 is SGHTS, CDR2 YDEGEE. This CDR3 region has 13 residues. V was clipped by 0 bases and J by 5 bases, with 9 bases between them.

Here the CDR3 reads CASSLWTGSSYEQYF. The CDR3 nucleotides are TGTGCCAGTAGTCTATGGACAGGAAGCTCCTACGAGCAGTACTTC. The rearrangement links TRBV19 to TRBJ2-7; 7 bases are a match to TRBD1. Germline CDR1 LNHDA, CDR2 SQIVND (reference sequence). CDR3 length: 15 amino acids. V shed 5 bases, J shed 0 bases, and the junction held 7 bases outside the gene matches.

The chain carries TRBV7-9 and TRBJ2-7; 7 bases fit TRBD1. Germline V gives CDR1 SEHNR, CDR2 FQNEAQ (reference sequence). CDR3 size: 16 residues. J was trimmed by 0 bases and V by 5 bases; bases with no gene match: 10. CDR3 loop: CASSNTRTGFSYEQYF. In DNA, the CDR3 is TGTGCCAGCAGCAATACCCGGACAGGTTTCTCCTACGAGCAGTACTTC.

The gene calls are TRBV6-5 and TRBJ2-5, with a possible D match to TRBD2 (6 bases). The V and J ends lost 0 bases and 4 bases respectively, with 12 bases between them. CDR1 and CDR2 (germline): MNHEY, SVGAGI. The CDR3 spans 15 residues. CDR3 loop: CASSYSEGSRETQYF. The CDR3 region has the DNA TGTGCCAGCAGTTACTCGGAGGGGAGTAGAGAGACCCAGTACTTC.

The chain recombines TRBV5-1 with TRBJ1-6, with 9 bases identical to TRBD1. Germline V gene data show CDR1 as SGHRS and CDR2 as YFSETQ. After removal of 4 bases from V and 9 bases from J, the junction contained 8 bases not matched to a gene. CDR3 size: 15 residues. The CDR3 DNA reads TGCGCCAGCAGCCCAACAGGGGGCGGAGGTTCACCCCTCCACTTT. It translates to CASSPTGGGGSPLHF.

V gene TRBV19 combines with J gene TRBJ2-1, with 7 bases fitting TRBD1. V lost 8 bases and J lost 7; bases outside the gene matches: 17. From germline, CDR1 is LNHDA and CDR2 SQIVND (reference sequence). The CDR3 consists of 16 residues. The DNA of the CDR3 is TGTGCCAGTCAAAGGGGGCCGGACCGCGAAGGGAATGAGCAGTTCTTC. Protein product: CASQRGPDREGNEQFF.

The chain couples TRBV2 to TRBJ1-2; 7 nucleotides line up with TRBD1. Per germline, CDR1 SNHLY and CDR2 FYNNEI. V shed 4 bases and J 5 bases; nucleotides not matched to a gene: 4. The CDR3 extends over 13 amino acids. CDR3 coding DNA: TGTGCCAGCAGTGGAGGGACAGATTATGGCTACACCTTC. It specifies CASSGGTDYGYTF. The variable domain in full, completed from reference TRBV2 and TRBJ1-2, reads EPEVTQTPSHQVTQMGQEVILRCVPISNHLYFYWYRQILGQKVEFLVSFYNNEISEKSEIFDDQFSVERPDGSNFTLKIRSTKLEDSAMYFCASSGGTDYGYTFGSGTRLTVV.

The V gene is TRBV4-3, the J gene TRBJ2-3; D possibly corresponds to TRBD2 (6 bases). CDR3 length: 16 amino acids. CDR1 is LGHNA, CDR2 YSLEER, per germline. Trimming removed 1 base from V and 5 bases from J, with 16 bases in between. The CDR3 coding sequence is TGCGCCAGCAGCCAAGGGCGGGGACCGGGGGAAGATACGCAGTATTTT. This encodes CASSQGRGPGEDTQYF.